The T cell receptor (beta chain) described here comes from a study of blood T cell repertoires in COVID-19. Study overall: The analysed material was cDNA or gDNA that came from T cells, B-cell-depleted T cells, or PBMCs.

The CDR3 is 13 amino acids. Germline CDR1 reads SGHRS; CDR2 reads YFSETQ. The ends were cut back, 9 bases at V and 7 bases at J, with 20 bases in the middle. Original analysis: How many nucleated cells were present was estimated from reference gene primer amplification. Only in-frame clones appear in the TCRdb table, and some are missing; sequencing was by immunoSEQ multiplex PCR. That table is the source of V, J and clone size, and D and trimming were worked out from the DNA. The sample records around 36,000 clones, around 85% being singletons. Sequenced input: peripheral blood. This chain joins TRBV5-1 and TRBJ2-7, with a possible D match to TRBD2 (6 bases). The clonotype comes from a man between 60 and 75 years old with acute or convalescent COVID-19. As DNA, the CDR3 is TGCGCCATCAACATCGACGGTGGAGGGGAGCAGTACTTC. Translated: CAINIDGGGEQYF.